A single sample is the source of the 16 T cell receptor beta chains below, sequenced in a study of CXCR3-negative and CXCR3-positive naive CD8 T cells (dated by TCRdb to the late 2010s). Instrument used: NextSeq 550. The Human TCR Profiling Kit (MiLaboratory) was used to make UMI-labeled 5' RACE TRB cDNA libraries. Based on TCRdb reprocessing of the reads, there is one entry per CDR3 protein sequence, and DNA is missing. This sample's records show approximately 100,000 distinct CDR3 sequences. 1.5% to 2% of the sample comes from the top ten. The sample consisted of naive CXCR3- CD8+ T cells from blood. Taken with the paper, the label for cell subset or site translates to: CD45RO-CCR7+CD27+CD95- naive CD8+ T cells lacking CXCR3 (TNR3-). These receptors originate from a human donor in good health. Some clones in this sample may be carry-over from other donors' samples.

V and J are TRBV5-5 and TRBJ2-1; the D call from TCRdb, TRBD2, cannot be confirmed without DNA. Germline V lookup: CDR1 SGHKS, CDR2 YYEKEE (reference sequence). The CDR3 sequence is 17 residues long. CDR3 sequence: CASSPIRTSSAYNEQFF.

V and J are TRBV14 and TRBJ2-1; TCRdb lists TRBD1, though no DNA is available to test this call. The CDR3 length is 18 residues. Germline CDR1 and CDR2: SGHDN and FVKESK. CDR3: CASSQEWSRGLVRNEQFF.

CDR3: CASSLSREPTGELFF. This chain connects TRBV11-1 to TRBJ2-2; TCRdb selects TRBD1, and the lack of DNA leaves this call unchecked. Germline V gene lookup returns CDR1 SGHAT and CDR2 FQDESV (reference sequence). The CDR3 extends over 15 amino acids.

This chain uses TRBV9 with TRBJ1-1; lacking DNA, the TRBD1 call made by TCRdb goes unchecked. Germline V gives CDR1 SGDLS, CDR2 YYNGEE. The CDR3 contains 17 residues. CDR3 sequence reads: CASSADRTGIMNTEAFF.

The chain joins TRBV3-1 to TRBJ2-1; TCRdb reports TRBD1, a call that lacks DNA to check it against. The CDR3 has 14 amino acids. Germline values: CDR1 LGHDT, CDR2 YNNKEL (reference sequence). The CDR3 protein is CASSQGASNNEQFF.

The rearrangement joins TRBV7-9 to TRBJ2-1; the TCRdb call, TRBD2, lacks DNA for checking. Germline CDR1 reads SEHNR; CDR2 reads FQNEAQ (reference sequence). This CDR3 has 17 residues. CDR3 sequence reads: CASSPRTSENPYNEQFF. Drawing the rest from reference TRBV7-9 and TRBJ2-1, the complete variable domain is DTGVSQNPRHKITKRGQNVTFRCDPISEHNRLYWYRQTLGQGPEFLTYFQNEAQLEKSRLLSDRFSAERPKGSFSTLEIQRTEQGDSAMYLCASSPRTSENPYNEQFFGPGTRLTVL.

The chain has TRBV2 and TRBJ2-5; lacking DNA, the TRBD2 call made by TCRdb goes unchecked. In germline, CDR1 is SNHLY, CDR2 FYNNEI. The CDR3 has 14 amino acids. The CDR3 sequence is CASITSGAQETQYF.

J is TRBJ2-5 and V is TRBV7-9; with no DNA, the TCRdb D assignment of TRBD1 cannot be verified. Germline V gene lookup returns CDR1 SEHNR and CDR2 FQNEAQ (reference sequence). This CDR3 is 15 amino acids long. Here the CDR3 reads CASSLEWTAGETQYF. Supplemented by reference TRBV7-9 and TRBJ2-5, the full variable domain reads DTGVSQNPRHKITKRGQNVTFRCDPISEHNRLYWYRQTLGQGPEFLTYFQNEAQLEKSRLLSDRFSAERPKGSFSTLEIQRTEQGDSAMYLCASSLEWTAGETQYFGPGTRLLVL.

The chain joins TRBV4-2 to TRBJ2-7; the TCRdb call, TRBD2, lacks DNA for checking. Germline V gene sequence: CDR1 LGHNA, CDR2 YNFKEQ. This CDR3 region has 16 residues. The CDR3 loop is CASSLLGGGEYDEQYF.

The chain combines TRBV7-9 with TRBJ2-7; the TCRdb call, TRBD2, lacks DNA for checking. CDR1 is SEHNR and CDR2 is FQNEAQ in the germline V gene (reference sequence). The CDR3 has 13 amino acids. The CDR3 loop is CASSLAGEDEQYF. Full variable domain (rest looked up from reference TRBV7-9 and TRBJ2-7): DTGVSQNPRHKITKRGQNVTFRCDPISEHNRLYWYRQTLGQGPEFLTYFQNEAQLEKSRLLSDRFSAERPKGSFSTLEIQRTEQGDSAMYLCASSLAGEDEQYFGPGTRLTVT.

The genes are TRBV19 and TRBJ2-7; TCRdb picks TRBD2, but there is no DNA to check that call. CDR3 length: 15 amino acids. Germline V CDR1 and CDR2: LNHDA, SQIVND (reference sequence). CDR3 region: CASSTGLAVSYEQYF. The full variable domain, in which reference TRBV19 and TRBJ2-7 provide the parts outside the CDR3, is DGGITQSPKYLFRKEGQNVTLSCEQNLNHDAMYWYRQDPGQGLRLIYYSQIVNDFQKGDIAEGYSVSREKKESFPLTVTSAQKNPTAFYLCASSTGLAVSYEQYFGPGTRLTVT.

CDR3 region: CSARTAYRDAGYEQYF. The V and J genes are TRBV20-1 and TRBJ2-7; TCRdb proposes TRBD2, but this gene call is untestable without DNA. The V gene's germline CDR1 is DFQATT and CDR2 SNEGSKA (reference sequence). This CDR3 has 16 residues.

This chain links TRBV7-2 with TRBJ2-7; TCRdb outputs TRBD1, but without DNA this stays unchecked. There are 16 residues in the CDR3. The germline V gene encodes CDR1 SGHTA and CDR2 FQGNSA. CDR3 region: CASSLAPRGQLDEQYF.

The CDR3 loop is CASSLAPGVSYEQYF. The J gene is TRBJ2-7, the V gene TRBV7-3. CDR1 and CDR2 (germline): SGHTA, FQGTGA. CDR3 length: 15 amino acids. Combining the CDR3 with reference TRBV7-3 and TRBJ2-7 gives the whole variable domain GAGVSQTPSNKVTEKGKYVELRCDPISGHTALYWYRQSLGQGPEFLIYFQGTGAADDSGLPNDRFFAVRPEGSVSTLKIQRTERGDSAVYLCASSLAPGVSYEQYFGPGTRLTVT.

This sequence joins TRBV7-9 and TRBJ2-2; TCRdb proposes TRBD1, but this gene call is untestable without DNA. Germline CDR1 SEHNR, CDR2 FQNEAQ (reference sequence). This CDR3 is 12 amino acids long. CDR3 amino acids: CAPDRAVGELFF.

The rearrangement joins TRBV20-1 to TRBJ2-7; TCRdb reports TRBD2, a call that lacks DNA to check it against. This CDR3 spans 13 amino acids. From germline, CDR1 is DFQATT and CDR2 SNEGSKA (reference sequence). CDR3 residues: CSARGPPLDEQYF.